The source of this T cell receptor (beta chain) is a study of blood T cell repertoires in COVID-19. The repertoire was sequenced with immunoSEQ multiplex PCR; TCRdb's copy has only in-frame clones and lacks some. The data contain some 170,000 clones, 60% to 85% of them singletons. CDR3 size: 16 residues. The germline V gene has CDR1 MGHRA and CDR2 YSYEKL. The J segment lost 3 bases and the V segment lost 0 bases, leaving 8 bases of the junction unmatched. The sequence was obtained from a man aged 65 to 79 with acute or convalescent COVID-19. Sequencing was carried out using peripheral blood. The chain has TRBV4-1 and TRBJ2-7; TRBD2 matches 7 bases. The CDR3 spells CASSQDGGGGFYEQYF. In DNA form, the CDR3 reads TGCGCCAGCAGCCAAGATGGCGGGGGAGGGTTCTACGAGCAGTACTTC.